The subject of this entry is one TCR beta chain. Its antigen target is currently unknown. No per-base quality is available; no much larger clone lies one base away. The data were obtained in a study of regulatory T cells in long-lasting Graves disease (dated by TCRdb to the early 2020s). In the study overall: Patients with newly diagnosed Graves' disease had been on antithyroid drugs for under 3 months. The study was conducted in China and was registered as a clinical trial. Persistent Graves' disease patients were compared with newly diagnosed Graves' disease patients by peripheral blood TCR sequencing and RNA sequencing. A total of about 33 samples were covered by TCR sequencing, comprising approximately 13 persistent and around 20 newly diagnosed Graves' disease patients.

What the research found in general, with its limitations: As a limitation, the authors acknowledged that the small sample size may reduce accuracy. Persistent patients shared more public clonotypes among themselves (2,741) than newly diagnosed patients did (approximately 900). Because the primary lesion, thyroid tissue, could not be accessed, the study looked at peripheral blood alone. Sequencing and analysis were restricted to the TCR beta chain. Compared with newly diagnosed patients, patients with persistent Graves' disease had lower TCR Shannon entropy and fewer highly expanded clones, which suggests clonal expansion. Persistent disease showed preferential use of TRBV28, TRBJ1-2 and TRBJ2-5, whereas newly diagnosed disease favored TRBV20-1 and TRBJ2-1.

Reading the germline V gene gives CDR1 MNHNS and CDR2 SASEGT. The CDR3 spans 14 residues, from the cysteine through the phenylalanine. The sequence is cut down to CDR3 DNA, 42 bases in frame from base 1. The library was obtained by multiplex PCR. Sequencing used an Illumina HiSeq 4000. To build TCR beta libraries, CDR3 regions were amplified by Arm-PCR using iRepertoire HTBI primers. PCR products were gel purified before sequencing. On the authors' methods: A total of fewer than 65 TRBV and under 15 TRBJ segments were identified across samples and were used for gene usage analysis of CDR3 amino acid clonotypes. Filtered high-quality paired reads were merged into contigs using COPE and FqMerger. BLAST was used to align contigs to the IMGT TRBV, TRBD and TRBJ reference genes, and CDR3 was defined following IMGT. Any clonotype with a frequency above 0.1% was counted as a highly expanded clone. Shannon entropy served as the measure of repertoire diversity, while the Gini coefficient captured V-J evenness. Clonotypes shared by more than one individual were considered public. Starting from the raw public reads, TCRdb applied fastp trimming at Q25, assembled clones with MiXCR and retained in-frame beta chains. Every distinct CDR3 protein forms one entry, paired with its most common genes and DNA. None of the V and J calls come from the authors' own analysis; TCRdb made them. In this sample the table shows about 530,000 distinct CDR3 sequences, about 16% of which occur a single time. Together, the top ten hold around 25% of the sample.

This sample's time point label indicates: newly diagnosed GD, antithyroid drugs for less than 3 months. For both TCR sequencing and RNA sequencing, RNA was extracted from PBMCs using TRIzol. The diagnosis of Graves' disease followed American Thyroid Association guidelines. Patients were recruited from an endocrinology department in Xi'an, China. Each patient gave roughly 8.4 milliliters of peripheral blood, collected in an EDTA anticoagulant tube. Ficoll Paque Plus density gradient separation was used to isolate PBMCs, and no additional T cell sorting was done. RNA quality was checked with an Agilent 2100 Bioanalyzer and agarose gel, and concentration with a NanoDrop 2000. Another study also made use of these data, one on T cells in Graves' hyperthyroidism and ophthalmopathy. The second study, in turn, reports: Stable Graves' hyperthyroidism was defined as the absence of progression to ophthalmopathy over 18 months of follow-up. Hyperthyroidism patients were newly diagnosed, had a disease duration of under 2 months, and were aged 18 to 65 years. Any patient with an uncontrolled infection, another autoimmune disease, pregnancy or lactation was excluded. Diagnoses were based on clinical symptoms, serum thyroxine and TRAb, thyroid ultrasound and orbital computed tomography. A first-round RT-PCR of the TCR CDR3 used the HTBI primer set with the Qiagen OneStep RT-PCR kit. Most expanded thyroid clonotypes (frequency above 0.001) were also found in blood, which suggests that blood repertoires may mirror thyroid immune responses. A model built on a 13 V-J signature distinguished ophthalmopathy from stable hyperthyroidism, reaching roughly 88% sensitivity and around 81% specificity in cross-validation and 80%/75% in testing. In validation, progression to ophthalmopathy was predicted by the model with 70% to 71% sensitivity and around 76% specificity, a median of roughly six months before onset. To identify TCR V-J signatures that set the groups apart, the researchers used a discovery cohort of 100 or so patients, made up of 40 to 45 with Graves' ophthalmopathy and about 60 with stable Graves' hyperthyroidism. Whether ophthalmopathy could be predicted prospectively was tested in an independent validation cohort made up of about 20 hyperthyroidism patients plus 17 patients who later progressed to ophthalmopathy. For training and testing, the roughly 97 patients in the discovery cohort were randomly divided in a 7:3 ratio. In six Graves' hyperthyroidism patients, the study also compared T-cell repertoires from thyroid tissue with T-cell repertoires from blood. After blood sampling, hyperthyroidism patients were treated with methimazole at a starting dose of 30 mg daily, and ophthalmopathy patients were treated with high-dose intravenous methylprednisolone. Libraries were constructed in a second round of multiplex PCR, after which size selection and purification were performed. Libraries were sequenced paired-end with 100 bp reads on an Illumina HiSeq2000. SOAPnuke was used to process the raw data, removing reads that contained adapters or uncalled bases, had a mean Phred below 15, or lacked an exact match to the constant primer or identifier. High-quality paired reads were merged with COPE v1.2.5, and unique nucleotide sequences were defined as clonotypes. MiTCR v1.1 was used to align the clonotypes against IMGT TRBV, TRBD and TRBJ reference segments. Analysis was restricted to V-J combinations with a frequency above 0.0001, which covered 98% to 99.2% of repertoires. A TCS score was defined as the ratio between F50 (clonal expansion) and ExV (chaos), using BLOSUM62-based TCRdist between CDR3 peptides within each V-J. Welch's t-statistics and random forest reduced around 520 V-J features to under 15, which were used in a naive Bayes classifier (R e1071). No statistical method was used to set the sample size in advance, and investigators knew the group allocation. The paper reports TCR Vbeta CDR3 sequencing of over 130 peripheral blood samples: 43 ophthalmopathy, fewer than 80 hyperthyroidism and around 17 progressor patients.

The rearranged chain carries TRBV6-1 and TRBJ2-5; the D gene assignment is perhaps TRBD1 or TRBD2, with each matching 5 bases. TRBJ2-1 explains the end of the DNA better; the J call may be wrong. The TCR originated in a woman aged 35 to 59 with Graves disease. Donor details come from another sample of the same person, matched by shared clones. The sample in question was peripheral blood mononuclear cells (PBMCs), obtained at new diagnosis, from a patient treated with antithyroid drugs. The CDR3 is CASRRGASINEQFF. The DNA sequence is TGTGCCAGCAGGAGAGGGGCTAGCATCAATGAGCAGTTCTTC.